This is a list of T cell receptor beta chains from one sample in a study of blood T cell repertoires in COVID-19. Profiling relied on immunoSEQ multiplex PCR, and the TCRdb table lists in-frame clones only, not all of them. The sample has approximately 200,000 clones; 70% to 90% are singletons. The sequenced material came from peripheral blood. These receptors came from a young woman with acute or convalescent COVID-19. The CDR3 runs from the conserved cysteine through the conserved F or W. Fields, in order: clone size, J gene, V gene, D gene, CDR3 protein, CDR3 DNA. D genes are given only for firm matches. The size field is filled for only some rows; it gives once, few, many or a size class.

-,TRBJ1-5,TRBV6-2/TRBV6-3,-,CASSYLINQPQHF,TGTGCCAGCAGTTACCTTATAAATCAGCCCCAGCATTTT
-,TRBJ1-3,TRBV2,TRBD1,CASRGQGNTIYF,TGTGCCAGCAGGGGACAGGGAAACACCATATATTTT
-,TRBJ2-7,TRBV30,-,CAWSERFGNEQYF,TGTGCCTGGAGTGAGAGGTTCGGGAACGAGCAGTACTTC
-,TRBJ1-1,TRBV28,-,CASAPPNRQGIAFF,TGTGCCAGCGCTCCGCCGAACCGACAAGGTATAGCTTTCTTT
-,TRBJ2-1,TRBV7-9,-,CASSSEGNEQFF,TGTGCCAGCAGTTCGGAGGGGAATGAGCAGTTCTTC
-,TRBJ1-1,TRBV18,-,CASSPPGRGDLAFF,TGTGCCAGCTCACCACCCGGACGGGGGGACTTAGCTTTCTTT
-,TRBJ1-5,TRBV5-6,TRBD1,CASSLGQGSNQPQHF,TGTGCCAGCAGCTTGGGACAGGGGAGCAATCAGCCCCAGCATTTT
-,TRBJ1-4,TRBV19,TRBD1,CASSIRDRHNEKLFF,TGTGCCAGTAGTATTCGGGACAGGCATAATGAAAAACTGTTTTTT
-,TRBJ2-3,TRBV6-6,-,CASRYTDTQYF,TGTGCCAGCAGATACACAGATACGCAGTATTTT
-,TRBJ1-1,TRBV7-9,TRBD1,CASSPRDSVEAFF,TGTGCCAGCAGCCCGAGGGACAGCGTTGAAGCTTTCTTT
once,TRBJ1-6,TRBV5-1,TRBD1,CASSWDSNSPLHF,TGCGCCAGCAGTTGGGACAGCAATTCACCCCTCCACTTT
-,TRBJ1-1,TRBV18,TRBD1,CASFAGTGTEAFF,TGTGCCAGCTTCGCGGGGACAGGCACTGAAGCTTTCTTT
-,TRBJ2-3,TRBV27,-,CASSLFAGASTDTQYF,TGTGCCAGCAGTTTATTCGCGGGCGCTAGCACAGATACGCAGTATTTT
-,TRBJ1-3,TRBV2,TRBD1,CASSTGTAGNTIYF,TGTGCCAGCAGTACCGGGACAGCTGGAAACACCATATATTTT
-,TRBJ1-2,TRBV28,TRBD1,CASSFTGGSIGYTF,TGTGCCAGCAGTTTCACAGGGGGATCTATAGGCTACACCTTC
-,TRBJ2-7,TRBV3-1/TRBV3-2,TRBD2,CASRTSGPSYEQYF,TGTGCCTCTCGGACTAGCGGTCCCTCCTACGAGCAGTACTTC
-,TRBJ1-1,TRBV28,-,CASSLGGANPEAFF,TGTGCCAGCAGTTTAGGGGGCGCGAACCCTGAAGCTTTCTTT
-,TRBJ1-2,TRBV15,-,CATSRDGYGYTF,TGTGCCACCAGCAGAGACGGCTATGGCTACACCTTC
-,TRBJ2-7,TRBV9,-,CASSRDRPEYEQYF,TGTGCCAGCAGCCGTGACAGGCCTGAGTACGAGCAGTACTTC
-,TRBJ1-5,TRBV28,-,CASTSFSNQPQHF,TGTGCCAGCACGTCCTTTAGCAATCAGCCCCAGCATTTT
-,TRBJ2-1,TRBV2,-,CARREDTSLPNEQFF,TGTGCCAGAAGGGAGGACACTAGCCTGCCGAATGAGCAGTTCTTC
once,TRBJ2-2,TRBV18,-,CASSPLRDGTNTGELFF,TGTGCCAGCTCACCACTTCGGGACGGGACAAACACCGGGGAGCTGTTTTTT
-,TRBJ2-5,TRBV12-3/TRBV12-4,-,CASSFEGTQYF,TGTGCCAGCAGTTTCGAGGGGACCCAGTACTTC
-,TRBJ2-2,TRBV2,-,CASRYRQVNTGELFF,TGTGCCAGCAGATACCGACAGGTCAACACCGGGGAGCTGTTTTTT
-,TRBJ2-2,TRBV27,-,CASSFVGGPGELFF,TGTGCCAGCAGTTTTGTTGGAGGGCCCGGGGAGCTGTTTTTT
-,TRBJ2-7,TRBV15,TRBD1,CATSSIGQGAMPEQYF,TGTGCCACCAGCTCAATTGGACAGGGGGCGATGCCCGAGCAGTACTTC
-,TRBJ1-1,TRBV27,-,CASSLSGGLAFF,TGTGCCAGCAGTTTATCGGGGGGGTTGGCTTTCTTT